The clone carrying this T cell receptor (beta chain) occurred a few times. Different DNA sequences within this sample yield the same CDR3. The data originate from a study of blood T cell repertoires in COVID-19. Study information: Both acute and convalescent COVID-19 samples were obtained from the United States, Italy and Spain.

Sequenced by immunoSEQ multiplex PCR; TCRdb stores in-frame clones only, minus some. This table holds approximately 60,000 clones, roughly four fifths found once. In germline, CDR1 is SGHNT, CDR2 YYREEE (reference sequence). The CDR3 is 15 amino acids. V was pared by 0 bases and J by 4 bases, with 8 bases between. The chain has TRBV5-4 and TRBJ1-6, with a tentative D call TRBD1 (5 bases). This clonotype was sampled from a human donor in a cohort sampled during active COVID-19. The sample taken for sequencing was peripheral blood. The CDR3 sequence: CASSLGQGYNSPLHF. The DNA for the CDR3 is TGTGCCAGCAGCTTGGGGCAGGGATATAATTCACCCCTCCACTTT. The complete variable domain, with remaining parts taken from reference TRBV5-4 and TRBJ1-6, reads ETGVTQSPTHLIKTRGQQVTLRCSSQSGHNTVSWYQQALGQGPQFIFQYYREEENGRGNFPPRFSGLQFPNYSSELNVNALELDDSALYLCASSLGQGYNSPLHFGNGTRLTVT.